A single sample gave rise to the 4 T cell receptor beta chains below, sequenced in a study of HIV-infected patients and healthy controls. One entry per CDR3 protein results from TCRdb running MiXCR on the 5' RACE reads. The sample has more than 15,000 distinct CDR3 sequences; roughly a fifth are singletons. The sequenced sample consisted of CD8+ T cells from blood. The receptors were gathered from a human donor in good health.

V gene TRBV9 combines with J gene TRBJ1-3, with a possible D match to TRBD1 (5 bases). From germline, CDR1 is SGDLS and CDR2 YYNGEE. The V and J ends lost 3 bases and 0 bases respectively, with 7 bases between them. The CDR3 has 14 amino acids. For the CDR3, the DNA is TGTGCCAGCAGCGATGGGGCCTCTGGAAACACCATATATTTT. Translation: CASSDGASGNTIYF.

This clonotype was detected many times. The chain employs TRBV12-3 or TRBV12-4 and TRBJ2-2, with D unresolved. V was cut by 7 bases and J by 2 bases, with 17 bases left in between. This CDR3 has 16 residues. CDR3 residues: CASITGLDGNTGELFF. DNA of the CDR3: TGTGCCAGCATTACCGGATTGGACGGTAACACCGGGGAGCTGTTTTTT.

This chain uses TRBV6-4 with TRBJ2-2; no clear D. The germline gives CDR1 MRHNA, CDR2 SNTAGT. The germline V and J ends were trimmed by 0 bases and 3 bases, with 2 bases remaining between them. The CDR3 runs to 13 residues. This CDR3 is CASSDSDTGELFF. Written as DNA, the CDR3 is TGTGCCAGCAGTGACTCGGACACCGGGGAGCTGTTTTTT.

This clonotype occurred many times. The chain employs TRBV29-1 and TRBJ2-7, with unresolved D. CDR1 SQVTM and CDR2 ANQGSEA come from the germline V gene. V lost 5 bases and J 4 bases, leaving 18 bases between the germline ends. The CDR3 is made up of 14 amino acids. CDR3 residues: CSVLTLDPLYEQYF. As DNA, the CDR3 is TGCAGCGTTCTCACCTTAGATCCTCTATACGAGCAGTACTTC.